This TCR beta chain derives from a study of PD-1 blockade in classical Hodgkin lymphoma. This clone was observed a handful of times. The CDR3 is 16 residues long. In germline, CDR1 is SGHNT, CDR2 YYREEE (reference sequence). V was trimmed by 3 bases and J by 3 bases, leaving 16 bases between them. The time point here: cycle 4 day 1 (C4D1), after more than five weeks of nivolumab. After autologous stem cell transplantation all patients relapsed, and prior brentuximab vedotin exposure differed between cohorts. By magnetic negative selection, CD4+ T cells were purified from thawed PBMCs. The table came from immunoSEQ multiplex PCR; TCRdb's copy has only in-frame clones and leaves some out. The sample includes approximately 5,300 clones, 70% to 80% of them seen just once.

The chain recombines TRBV5-4 with TRBJ1-5; D is perhaps TRBD1 (5 bases). The sequences come from CD4+ T cells from blood, collected before the fourth cycle of nivolumab. The receptor was isolated from a human donor with classical Hodgkin lymphoma. For the CDR3, the DNA is TGTGCCAGCAGCTCCCCGGACATTATCGTCAATCAGCCCCAGCATTTT. Protein sequence: CASSSPDIIVNQPQHF. The complete variable domain, with remaining parts taken from reference TRBV5-4 and TRBJ1-5, reads ETGVTQSPTHLIKTRGQQVTLRCSSQSGHNTVSWYQQALGQGPQFIFQYYREEENGRGNFPPRFSGLQFPNYSSELNVNALELDDSALYLCASSSPDIIVNQPQHFGDGTRLSIL.